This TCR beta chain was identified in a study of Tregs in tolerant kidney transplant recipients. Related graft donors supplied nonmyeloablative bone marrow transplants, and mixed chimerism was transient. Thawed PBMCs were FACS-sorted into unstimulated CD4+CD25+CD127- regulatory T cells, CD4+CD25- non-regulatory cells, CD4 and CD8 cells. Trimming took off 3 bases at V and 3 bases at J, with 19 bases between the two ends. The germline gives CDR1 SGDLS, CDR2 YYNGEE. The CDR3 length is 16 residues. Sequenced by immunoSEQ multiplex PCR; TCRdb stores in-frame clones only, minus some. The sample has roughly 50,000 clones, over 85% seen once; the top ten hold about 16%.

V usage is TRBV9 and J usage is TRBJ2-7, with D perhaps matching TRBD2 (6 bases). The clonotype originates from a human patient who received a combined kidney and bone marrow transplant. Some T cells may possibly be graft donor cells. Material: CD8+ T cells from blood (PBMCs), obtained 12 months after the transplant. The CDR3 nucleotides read TGTGCCAGCAGCGCGATCAAAACCGGGACTCTCTACGAGCAGTACTTC. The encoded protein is CASSAIKTGTLYEQYF.